These 11 T cell receptor beta chains were all obtained from the same sample, sequenced in a study of blood T cell repertoires in COVID-19. This table comes from immunoSEQ multiplex PCR, and its TCRdb copy is limited to in-frame clones, with some not included. The table includes some 400,000 clones, roughly four fifths detected once. The sequencing input was peripheral blood. The receptor source for this set is a human donor with acute or convalescent COVID-19. The donor label of this sample is uncertain.

The CDR3 reads CSVHGGQETQYF. CDR3 DNA: TGCAGCGTTCACGGGGGCCAAGAGACCCAGTACTTC. The chain couples TRBV29-1 to TRBJ2-5; weak D call: TRBD2 (6 bases). The V gene's germline CDR1 is SQVTM and CDR2 ANQGSEA. This CDR3 region has 12 residues. The ends were cut back, 5 bases at V and 1 base at J, with 8 bases in the middle.

As DNA, the CDR3 is TGTGCCAGCAGCTTATATGGAGCGGTTCGGGGCACCGGGGAGCTGTTTTTT. Translated, it gives CASSLYGAVRGTGELFF. The chain has TRBV7-2 and TRBJ2-2; TRBD2 is a possible D gene (5 bases). The CDR3 is made up of 17 amino acids. The V gene lost 2 bases and the J gene lost 4 bases, with 17 bases spanning the gap. Looked up from germline, CDR1 is SGHTA and CDR2 is FQGNSA.

J is TRBJ1-3 and V is TRBV2, with D hard to call. Per germline, CDR1 SNHLY and CDR2 FYNNEI. Trimming removed 6 bases from V and 0 bases from J, with 9 bases in between. This CDR3 is 14 amino acids long. In nucleotides, the CDR3 is TGTGCCAGCAGAGCTTACCGCTCTGGAAACACCATATATTTT. Translating gives CASRAYRSGNTIYF.

V is TRBV6-5 and J is TRBJ2-2; D might be TRBD1 (6 bases). Germline V CDR1 and CDR2: MNHEY, SVGAGI. Trimming took off 6 bases at V and 3 bases at J, with 14 bases between the two ends. The CDR3 loop spans 15 amino acids. The CDR3, as DNA: TGTGCCAGCAGGAACGGACAGATAGACACCGGGGAGCTGTTTTTT. It encodes CASRNGQIDTGELFF.

Only one count was recorded for this clone. V usage is TRBV6-5 and J usage is TRBJ1-1, with 7 bases matching TRBD1. The germline gives CDR1 MNHEY, CDR2 SVGAGI. The length of the CDR3 is 13 residues. Losses at the gene ends were 5 bases for V and 3 bases for J; bases not matched to a gene: 3. For the CDR3, the DNA is TGTGCCAGCAGTAAAACAGGGGACACTGAAGCTTTCTTT. It codes for CASSKTGDTEAFF.

This clone was detected only once. The V and J genes are TRBV27 and TRBJ1-2, with no clear D. Looked up from germline, CDR1 is MNHEY and CDR2 is SMNVEV (reference sequence). CDR3 length: 14 residues. Trimming cost V 0 bases and J 8 bases, with 13 bases left between them. This CDR3 reads CASSLSAGQLGYTF. The CDR3 coding sequence is TGTGCCAGCAGTTTATCGGCGGGTCAACTCGGCTACACCTTC.

As DNA, the CDR3 is TGTGCCAGCAGTCCGGGGACTTCCACCCACAATGAGCAGTTCTTC. Amino acid sequence: CASSPGTSTHNEQFF. The V and J genes are TRBV27 and TRBJ2-1, with D perhaps matching TRBD2 (6 bases). Trimming took off 5 bases at V and 5 bases at J, with 16 bases between the two ends. In germline, CDR1 is MNHEY, CDR2 SMNVEV (reference sequence). This CDR3 has 15 amino acids.

The rearrangement uses TRBV7-9 and TRBJ1-5; 7 bases fit TRBD1. From germline, CDR1 is SEHNR and CDR2 FQNEAQ (reference sequence). The CDR3 totals 16 residues. V was clipped by 1 base and J by 1 base; unmatched bases: 4. In nucleotides, the CDR3 is TGTGCCAGCAGCTTAGGACAGGGTAACAGCAATCAGCCCCAGCATTTT. It yields the protein CASSLGQGNSNQPQHF.

On this clone: This specimen includes other DNA sequences encoding the same CDR3. The chain is built from TRBV5-1 and TRBJ1-5; D is unresolved. CDR1 and CDR2 from the germline V gene are SGHRS and YFSETQ. The CDR3 totals 13 residues. V was pared by 0 bases and J by 7 bases, with 8 bases between. The CDR3 DNA reads TGCGCCAGCAGCTTGGATCCGGGACAGCCCCAGCATTTT. This encodes CASSLDPGQPQHF.

Of note for this clone: The same CDR3 can be traced to other DNA sequences in this sample. V is TRBV15 and J is TRBJ2-7; D is unclear. Germline V gives CDR1 LNHNV, CDR2 YYDKDF (reference sequence). The CDR3 is made up of 14 amino acids. The V and J ends lost 1 base and 0 bases respectively, with 7 bases between them. The CDR3 here is CATSRGGSSYEQYF. CDR3 DNA: TGTGCCACCAGCAGAGGAGGAAGCTCCTACGAGCAGTACTTC.

The chain is built from TRBV7-9 and TRBJ2-1; 10 nucleotides align to TRBD2. The CDR3 covers 14 residues. Germline trimming cut 1 base from V and 10 bases from J; bases unmatched to any gene: 4. Germline V lookup: CDR1 SEHNR, CDR2 FQNEAQ (reference sequence). Here the CDR3 reads CASSLGELAGEQFF. CDR3 in DNA: TGTGCCAGCAGCTTAGGGGAACTAGCGGGAGAGCAGTTCTTC. The variable domain in full, completed from reference TRBV7-9 and TRBJ2-1, reads DTGVSQNPRHKITKRGQNVTFRCDPISEHNRLYWYRQTLGQGPEFLTYFQNEAQLEKSRLLSDRFSAERPKGSFSTLEIQRTEQGDSAMYLCASSLGELAGEQFFGPGTRLTVL.